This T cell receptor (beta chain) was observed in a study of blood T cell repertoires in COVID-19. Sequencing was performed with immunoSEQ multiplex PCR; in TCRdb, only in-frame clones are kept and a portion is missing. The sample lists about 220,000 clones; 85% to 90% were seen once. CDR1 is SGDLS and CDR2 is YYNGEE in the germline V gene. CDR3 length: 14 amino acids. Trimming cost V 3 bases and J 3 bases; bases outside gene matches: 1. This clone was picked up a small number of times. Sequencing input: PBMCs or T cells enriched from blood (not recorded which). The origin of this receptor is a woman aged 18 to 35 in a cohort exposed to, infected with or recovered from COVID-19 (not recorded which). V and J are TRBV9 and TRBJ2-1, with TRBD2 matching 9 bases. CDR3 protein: CASSGLADYNEQFF. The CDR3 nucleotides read TGTGCCAGCAGCGGACTAGCGGACTACAATGAGCAGTTCTTC.